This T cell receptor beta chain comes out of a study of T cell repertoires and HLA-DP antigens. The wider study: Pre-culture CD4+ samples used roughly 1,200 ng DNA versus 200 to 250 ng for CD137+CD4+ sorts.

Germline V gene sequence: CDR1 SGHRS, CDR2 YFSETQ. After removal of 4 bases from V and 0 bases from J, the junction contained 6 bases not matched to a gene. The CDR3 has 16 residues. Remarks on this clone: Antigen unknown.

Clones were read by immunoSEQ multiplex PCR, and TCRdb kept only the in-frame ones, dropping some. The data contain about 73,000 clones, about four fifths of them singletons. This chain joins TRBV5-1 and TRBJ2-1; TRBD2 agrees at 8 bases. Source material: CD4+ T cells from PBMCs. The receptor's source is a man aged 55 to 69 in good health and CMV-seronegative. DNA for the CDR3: TGCGCCAGCAGCGGGGATAGCGGGACCTCCTACAATGAGCAGTTCTTC. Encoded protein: CASSGDSGTSYNEQFF.